The 7 T cell receptor beta chains reported below all come from one sample, sequenced in a study of T cell responses to AZD1222 COVID-19 vaccine. TCRdb's copy holds only in-frame clones and misses some; the assay was immunoSEQ multiplex PCR. The sample records roughly 96,000 clones, more than 75% being singletons. Source: peripheral blood, taken on day 0 of AZD1222 vaccination. The receptor source for this set is an adult in good health.

This chain connects TRBV11-3 to TRBJ2-2; D could derive from TRBD1 or TRBD2 (6 bases each). Per germline, CDR1 SGHNT and CDR2 YENEEA. The CDR3 consists of 16 residues. V was trimmed by 0 bases and J by 4 bases, leaving 12 bases between them. This chain's CDR3 is CASSLERGPGTGELFF. CDR3 sequence (DNA): TGTGCCAGCAGCTTAGAACGGGGGCCCGGCACCGGGGAGCTGTTTTTT.

The CDR3 DNA is TGTGCCAGCAGCCAAGCTATTAGGACACTGAATTCACCCCTCCACTTT. It specifies CASSQAIRTLNSPLHF. The rearrangement joins TRBV4-2 to TRBJ1-6; TRBD1 might be the D (5 bases). This CDR3 has 16 amino acids. Per germline, CDR1 LGHNA and CDR2 YNFKEQ. V was cut by 1 base and J by 7 bases, with 14 bases left in between.

The chain uses TRBV2 and TRBJ2-2; 7 nucleotides line up with TRBD1. Germline-derived CDR1 and CDR2 are SNHLY and FYNNEI. The CDR3 is 14 amino acids. V lost 6 bases, J lost 6 bases, and 7 bases stayed unmatched. This chain's CDR3 is CASSIKGGAGELFF. CDR3 bases: TGTGCCAGCAGCATTAAAGGGGGCGCCGGGGAGCTGTTTTTT.

The V gene is TRBV27, the J gene TRBJ2-7; 8 nucleotides agree with TRBD1. This CDR3 is built from 16 residues. J gave up 7 bases and V 5 bases, and 16 bases lay outside the gene matches. The germline gives CDR1 MNHEY, CDR2 SMNVEV (reference sequence). CDR3: CASSGRTGLAIWEQYF. In nucleotides, the CDR3 is TGTGCCAGCAGTGGCAGGACAGGGCTAGCGATCTGGGAGCAGTACTTC.

The CDR3 protein is CASSLSRTGLVYGYTF. CDR3 coding DNA: TGTGCCAGCAGTTTATCTAGGACAGGGCTCGTGTATGGCTACACCTTC. This rearrangement joins TRBV28 to TRBJ1-2, with 8 nucleotides matching TRBD1. Germline CDR1 reads MDHEN; CDR2 reads SYDVKM. This CDR3 spans 16 amino acids. After removal of 1 base from V and 5 bases from J, the junction contained 9 bases not matched to a gene.

J is TRBJ1-1 and V is TRBV5-6; D is undetermined. Trimming stripped 4 bases from V and 4 bases from J, with 5 bases between. Germline V gene lookup returns CDR1 SGHDT and CDR2 YYEEEE. This CDR3 has 11 residues. CDR3 loop: CASSLRTEAFF. The DNA for the CDR3 is TGTGCCAGCAGCCTTCGCACTGAAGCTTTCTTT.

The V call is TRBV23-1, the J call TRBJ1-4; TRBD1 might be the D (6 bases). TRBV23-1 is an open reading frame whose function is uncertain. The V gene lost 6 bases and the J gene lost 6 bases, with 17 bases spanning the gap. There are 15 residues in the CDR3. The CDR3 DNA reads as TGCGCCAGCAGAAACAGGGTACGGGTCGATGAAAAACTGTTTTTT. This codes for CASRNRVRVDEKLFF.